This TCR beta chain was recorded in a study of CD8 T cells in ankylosing spondylitis. Findings and limits, study-wide: Seemingly characteristic of ankylosing spondylitis blood was a TCR beta motif consisting of eight highly homologous variants. Relatively rare in peripheral blood, disease-linked clones were also CD8+. The authors reported significant enrichment of disease-linked clones in matched ankylosing spondylitis synovial fluid.

In regard to this clonotype: Its antigen is undetermined. One end of the junction does not line up with germline, which may come from a read error.

Quantitative 5'-RACE with molecular barcodes generated TCR beta libraries. TCRdb reanalysed the 5' RACE reads using MiXCR and keeps one entry per CDR3 protein. The repertoire consists of 150,000 to 200,000 distinct CDR3 sequences, with around 17% occurring once and the leading ten covering about 8%. CDR1 is KGHSH and CDR2 is LQKENI in the germline V gene. The length of the CDR3 is 14 residues. This rearrangement joins TRBV18 to TRBJ1-4; D remains unclear. The receptor's source is a male donor with ankylosing spondylitis or in good health (not recorded which). Specimen: blood, either unsorted or a sorted T cell fraction (not recorded which). The CDR3 reads CVSSPPRGTEKLFF. CDR3 coding DNA: TGTGTCAGCTCACCACCGCGCGGAACCGAAAAACTGTTTTTT.